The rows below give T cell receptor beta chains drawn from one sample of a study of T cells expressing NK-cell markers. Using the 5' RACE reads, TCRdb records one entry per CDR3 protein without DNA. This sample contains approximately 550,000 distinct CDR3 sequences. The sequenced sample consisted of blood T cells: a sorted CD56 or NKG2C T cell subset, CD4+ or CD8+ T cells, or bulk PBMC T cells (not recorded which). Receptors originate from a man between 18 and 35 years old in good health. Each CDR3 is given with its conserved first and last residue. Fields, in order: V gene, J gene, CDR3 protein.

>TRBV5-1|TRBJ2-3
CASSLEAWVGLTDTQYF
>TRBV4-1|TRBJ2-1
CASSPKNQNEQFF
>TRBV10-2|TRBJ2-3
CASRVGADTQYF
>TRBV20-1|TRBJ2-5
CSAPTPGQETQYF
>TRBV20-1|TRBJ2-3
CSATPGTSGTPDTQYF
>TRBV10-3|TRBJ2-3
CAIQGSGTDTQYF
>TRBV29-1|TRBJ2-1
CSAKTGAYNEQFF
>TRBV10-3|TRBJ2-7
CAISESTVGQYF
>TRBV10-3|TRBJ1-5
CAISESGTKDQPQHF
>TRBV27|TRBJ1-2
CASRLGGANYGYTF
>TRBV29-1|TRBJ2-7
CSAVGAYEQYF
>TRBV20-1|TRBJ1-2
CSASQKAGALGDGYTF
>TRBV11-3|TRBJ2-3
CASSGVGPPTPDTQYF
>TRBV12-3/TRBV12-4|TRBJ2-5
CASSSRQGRRETQYF
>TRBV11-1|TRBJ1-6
CASRRGTANSPLHF
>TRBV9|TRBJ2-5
CASSVAGSLETQYF
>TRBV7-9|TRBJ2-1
CASSLGDRRWQFF
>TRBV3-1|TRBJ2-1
CASSRADRRNEQFF
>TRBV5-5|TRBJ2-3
CASSWQQGSDTQYF
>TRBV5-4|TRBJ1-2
CASSRDRFNYGYTF
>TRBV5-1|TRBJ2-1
CASSHFREVGYNEQFF
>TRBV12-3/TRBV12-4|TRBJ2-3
CASSLALGDTQYF
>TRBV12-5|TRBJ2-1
CASGPDRTSAYNEQFF
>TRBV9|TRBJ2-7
CASSVAGGPDYEQYF
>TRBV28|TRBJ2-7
CASSHPDSGRSSYEQYF
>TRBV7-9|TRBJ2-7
CASSLNSGTYEQYF
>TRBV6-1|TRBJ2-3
CASALAGGLTDTQYF
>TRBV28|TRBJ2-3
CASSPDGPGTDTQYF
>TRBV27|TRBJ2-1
CASSLPGPELFF
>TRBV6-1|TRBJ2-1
CASRPDRVAGDEQFF
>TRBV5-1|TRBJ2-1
CASSASPEQQFF
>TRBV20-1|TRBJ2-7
CSARKTGYEQYF
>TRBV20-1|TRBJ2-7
CSARAVGLEHEQYF
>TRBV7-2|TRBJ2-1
CASSSYGQGVWPFF
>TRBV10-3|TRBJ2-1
CAISGASGENEQFF
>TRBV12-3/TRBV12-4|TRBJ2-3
CASSLIAGLTDTQYF
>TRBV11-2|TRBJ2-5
CASSPPTGVQETQYF
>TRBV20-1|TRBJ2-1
CSARDIAGPYNEQFF
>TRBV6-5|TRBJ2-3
CASSYSVVAGGTDTQYF
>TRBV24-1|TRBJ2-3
CATSEAAHTDTQYF
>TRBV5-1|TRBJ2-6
CASTGQGGSGANVLTF
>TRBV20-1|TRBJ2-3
CSARAKGTPPDTQYF
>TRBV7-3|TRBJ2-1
CASSPPGGNNNEQFF
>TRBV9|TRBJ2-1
CASSRDGESYNEQFF
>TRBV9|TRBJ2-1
CASSPRLVAEANEQFF
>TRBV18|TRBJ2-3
CASWRASGSTDTQYF
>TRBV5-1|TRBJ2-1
CASSSNEILSSYNEQFF
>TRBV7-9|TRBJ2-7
CASSHWASGTYEQYF
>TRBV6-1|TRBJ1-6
CASSPIVDSPLHF
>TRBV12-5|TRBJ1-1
CASGLGQGMNTEAFF
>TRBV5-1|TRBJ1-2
CASSPAGENYGYTF
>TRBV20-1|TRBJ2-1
CSASTPGNEQFF
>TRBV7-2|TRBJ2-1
CASSPDETEYNEQFF
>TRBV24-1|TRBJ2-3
CATRQGAVKGDTQYF
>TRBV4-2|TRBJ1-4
CASSQGTGINEKLFF